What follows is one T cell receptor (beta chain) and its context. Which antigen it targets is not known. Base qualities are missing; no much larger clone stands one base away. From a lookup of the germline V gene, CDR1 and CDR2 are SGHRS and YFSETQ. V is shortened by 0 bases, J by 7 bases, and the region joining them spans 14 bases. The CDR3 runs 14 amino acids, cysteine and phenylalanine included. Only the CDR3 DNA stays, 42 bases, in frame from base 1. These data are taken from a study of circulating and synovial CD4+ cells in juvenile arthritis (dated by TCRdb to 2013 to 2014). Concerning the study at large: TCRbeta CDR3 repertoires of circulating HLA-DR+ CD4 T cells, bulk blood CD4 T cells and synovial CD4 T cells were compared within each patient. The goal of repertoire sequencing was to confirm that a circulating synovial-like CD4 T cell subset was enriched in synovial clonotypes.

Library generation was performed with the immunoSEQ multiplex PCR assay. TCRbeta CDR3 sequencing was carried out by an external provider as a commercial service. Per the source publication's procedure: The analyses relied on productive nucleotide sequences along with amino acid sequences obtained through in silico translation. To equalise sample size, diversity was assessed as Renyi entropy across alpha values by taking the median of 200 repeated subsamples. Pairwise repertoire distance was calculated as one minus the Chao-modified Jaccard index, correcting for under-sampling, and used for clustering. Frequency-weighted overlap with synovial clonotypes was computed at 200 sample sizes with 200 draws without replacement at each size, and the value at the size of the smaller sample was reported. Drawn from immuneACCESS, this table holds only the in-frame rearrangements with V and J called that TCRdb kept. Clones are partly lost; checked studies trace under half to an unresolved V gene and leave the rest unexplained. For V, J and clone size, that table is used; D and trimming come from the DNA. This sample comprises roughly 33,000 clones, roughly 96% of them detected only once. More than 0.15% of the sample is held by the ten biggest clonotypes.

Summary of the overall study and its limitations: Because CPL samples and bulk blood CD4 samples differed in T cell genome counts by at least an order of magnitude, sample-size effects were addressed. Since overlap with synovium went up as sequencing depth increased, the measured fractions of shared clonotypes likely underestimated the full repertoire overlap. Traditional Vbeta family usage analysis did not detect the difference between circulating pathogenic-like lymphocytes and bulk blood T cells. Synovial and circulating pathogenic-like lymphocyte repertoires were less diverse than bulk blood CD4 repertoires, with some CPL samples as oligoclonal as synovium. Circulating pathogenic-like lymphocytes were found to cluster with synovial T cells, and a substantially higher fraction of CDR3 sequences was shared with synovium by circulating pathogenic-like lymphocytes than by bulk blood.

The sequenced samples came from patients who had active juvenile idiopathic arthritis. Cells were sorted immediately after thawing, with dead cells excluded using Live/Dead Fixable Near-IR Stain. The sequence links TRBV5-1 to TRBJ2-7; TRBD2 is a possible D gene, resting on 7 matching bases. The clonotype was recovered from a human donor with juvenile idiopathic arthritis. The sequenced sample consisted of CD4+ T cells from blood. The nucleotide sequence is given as TGCGCCAGCAGCTTGGGGGCGAGGGGGGGGGAGCAGTACTTC. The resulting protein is CASSLGARGGEQYF.